The 26 T cell receptor beta chains in this list originate from one sample, sequenced in a study of T cells in Graves' hyperthyroidism and ophthalmopathy. TCR beta CDR3 regions were amplified from RNA transcripts. TCR CDR3 underwent first-round RT-PCR with the HTBI primer set. TCRdb independently ran MiXCR on the multiplex PCR reads; one entry per CDR3 protein. The top ten clones hold about 29% of a sample with 220,000 or so distinct CDR3 sequences, around 17% of them seen once. The specimen was blood. Receptors originate from a woman aged 18-29 years with Graves' ophthalmopathy.

The V gene is TRBV20-1, the J gene TRBJ2-1; TRBD2 matches 14 bases. The CDR3 runs to 12 residues. The trim removed 7 bases at V and 9 bases at J, leaving 2 bases unmatched. Germline CDR1 is DFQATT and CDR2 is SNEGSKA (reference sequence). The CDR3 region is CSVGLAGAEQFF. CDR3 in DNA: TGCAGTGTGGGACTAGCGGGGGCTGAGCAGTTCTTC.

The chain uses TRBV6-2 or TRBV6-3 and TRBJ2-7; unclear D gene. V lost 0 bases, J lost 2 bases, and 17 bases lay in between. There are 17 residues in the CDR3. Germline lookup yields CDR1 MNHEY and CDR2 SVGEGT. CDR3 DNA sequence: TGTGCCAGCAGTTACTCGAAGTCAGGAATAGAGACCTACGAGCAGTACTTC. Protein sequence: CASSYSKSGIETYEQYF.

This clonotype was seen many times. V gene TRBV12-3 or TRBV12-4 combines with J gene TRBJ2-7, with D tentatively TRBD1 (6 bases). The CDR3 runs 13 residues. Trimming pared 5 bases from V and 6 bases from J, leaving 14 bases between. CDR3 loop: CASSAEQGIEQYF. The CDR3 DNA reads as TGTGCCAGCAGTGCGGAACAGGGAATCGAGCAGTACTTC.

This clonotype was counted ten times or more. A much larger clone is a single base away; this may be a read error. This chain joins TRBV7-2 and TRBJ2-1, with TRBD2 matching 14 bases. V trimming: 4 bases; J trimming: 2 bases; junction bases outside the gene matches: 7. This CDR3 has 18 amino acids. The germline V gene encodes CDR1 SGHTA and CDR2 FQGNSA. CDR3 region: CASSSRRGLAGAYNEQFF. CDR3 nucleotide sequence: TGTGCCAGCAGCTCAAGGCGGGGACTAGCGGGGGCCTACAATGAGCAGTTCTTC.

This clonotype was observed at least ten times. The chain employs TRBV28 and TRBJ1-5, with 7 bases that match TRBD1. V shed 7 bases, J shed 0 bases, and the junction held 12 bases outside the gene matches. Germline V gene lookup returns CDR1 MDHEN and CDR2 SYDVKM. This CDR3 spans 17 amino acids. CDR3 bases: TGTGCCAGCACTGATACACAGGGGACCCTTAGCAATCAGCCCCAGCATTTT. The encoded protein is CASTDTQGTLSNQPQHF.

The table lists this clonotype with many counts. The chain has TRBV7-8 and TRBJ2-5; D is perhaps TRBD1 (6 bases). The V gene lost 5 bases and the J gene lost 5 bases, with 12 bases spanning the gap. Germline-derived CDR1 and CDR2 are SGHVS and FQNEAQ. This CDR3 has 13 residues. The CDR3 region has the DNA TGTGCCAGCAGCCTACAGGGATGGGAGACCCAGTACTTC. It translates to CASSLQGWETQYF.

This clonotype has ten or more counts. The chain employs TRBV5-8 and TRBJ2-1; possible D gene TRBD2, 6 bases. Trimming took 6 bases from V and 1 from J, leaving 17 bases between them. The CDR3 runs to 16 residues. Germline V gives CDR1 SGHTS, CDR2 YDEGEE. CDR3 residues: CASKLRRGSSYNEQFF. The CDR3 DNA is TGTGCCAGCAAGCTTAGGCGGGGTAGTTCCTACAATGAGCAGTTCTTC.

This clonotype showed up many times. The chain joins TRBV5-1 to TRBJ2-7; 8 positions agree with TRBD1. Germline V CDR1 and CDR2: SGHRS, YFSETQ. J was trimmed by 0 bases and V by 3 bases; bases with no gene match: 5. The CDR3 contains 15 residues. The chain's CDR3 is CASSWGQDSSYEQYF. In nucleotides, the CDR3 is TGCGCCAGCAGCTGGGGACAGGACAGCTCCTACGAGCAGTACTTC. The full variable domain, in which reference TRBV5-1 and TRBJ2-7 provide the parts outside the CDR3, is KAGVTQTPRYLIKTRGQQVTLSCSPISGHRSVSWYQQTPGQGLQFLFEYFSETQRNKGNFPGRFSGRQFSNSRSEMNVSTLELGDSALYLCASSWGQDSSYEQYFGPGTRLTVT.

This clonotype has at least ten counts. The CDR3 sequence is CASSQQGGTTNEKLFF. The CDR3 DNA follows: TGTGCCAGCAGTCAACAGGGGGGTACAACTAATGAAAAACTGTTTTTT. This chain links TRBV2 with TRBJ1-4; 8 bases map to TRBD1. CDR1 and CDR2 (germline): SNHLY, FYNNEI. The J segment lost 0 bases and the V segment lost 5 bases, leaving 5 bases of the junction unmatched. The CDR3 runs to 16 residues.

The chain couples TRBV4-2 to TRBJ1-3; unclear D gene. The CDR3 length is 17 residues. Trimming took off 1 base at V and 1 base at J, with 14 bases between the two ends. Germline assignment: CDR1 LGHNA and CDR2 YNFKEQ. CDR3 amino acids: CASSQVSEVSSGNTIYF. DNA for the CDR3: TGTGCCAGCAGCCAAGTTAGTGAAGTTTCTTCTGGAAACACCATATATTTT.

The table lists this clonotype with many counts. The chain has TRBV20-1 and TRBJ1-2; 8 nucleotides align to TRBD1. Losses at the gene ends were 0 bases for V and 8 bases for J; bases not matched to a gene: 8. The CDR3 covers 14 residues. The V gene's germline CDR1 is DFQATT and CDR2 SNEGSKA (reference sequence). The DNA of the CDR3 is TGCAGTGCTAGAGATCCAAGAGGACAGGGCGGCTACACCTTC. Translated, it gives CSARDPRGQGGYTF.

This clonotype was counted at least ten times. This chain joins TRBV28 and TRBJ2-1; TRBD1 might be the D (6 bases). The CDR3 sequence is 13 residues long. V lost 6 bases and J lost 1, with 7 bases in between. Germline V lookup: CDR1 MDHEN, CDR2 SYDVKM. CDR3 DNA: TGTGCCAGCAGGGGACAATCCTACAATGAGCAGTTCTTC. The encoded protein is CASRGQSYNEQFF.

In this sample, this clonotype turned up many times. CDR3 sequence: CASSAGYDYGYTF. The CDR3 nucleotides read TGTGCCAGCAGTGCAGGGTACGACTATGGCTACACCTTC. The rearrangement joins TRBV28 to TRBJ1-2, with D possibly matching TRBD1 (5 bases). CDR1 is MDHEN, CDR2 SYDVKM, per germline. V was pared by 5 bases and J by 3 bases, with 10 bases between. The CDR3 loop spans 13 amino acids.

This clonotype was seen many times. The chain joins TRBV28 to TRBJ1-1; 12 nucleotides agree with TRBD1. From germline, CDR1 is MDHEN and CDR2 SYDVKM. The CDR3 has 13 residues. V was pared by 5 bases and J by 8 bases, with 3 bases of the junction left unmatched. CDR3 nucleotides: TGTGCCAGCAGTCCCGGGACAGGGGGCGAAGCTTTCTTT. It codes for CASSPGTGGEAFF.

This clonotype was observed at least ten times. The chain combines TRBV28 with TRBJ2-1, with D possibly matching TRBD2 (5 bases). This CDR3 is 15 amino acids long. The V gene lost 5 bases and the J gene lost 4 bases, with 15 bases spanning the gap. In germline, CDR1 is MDHEN, CDR2 SYDVKM. The CDR3 region is CASSHQSDLYNEQFF. In DNA, the CDR3 is TGTGCCAGCAGTCATCAATCGGACTTATACAATGAGCAGTTCTTC. The full variable domain, with the rest looked up from reference TRBV28 and TRBJ2-1, is DVKVTQSSRYLVKRTGEKVFLECVQDMDHENMFWYRQDPGLGLRLIYFSYDVKMKEKGDIPEGYSVSREKKERFSLILESASTNQTSMYLCASSHQSDLYNEQFFGPGTRLTVL.

The sample holds many counts of this clonotype. This rearrangement joins TRBV7-9 to TRBJ2-1, with TRBD2 identical over 7 bases. CDR3 length: 15 residues. Germline assignment: CDR1 SEHNR and CDR2 FQNEAQ (reference sequence). V shed 4 bases and J 9 bases; nucleotides not matched to a gene: 12. This CDR3 is CASSSFQRESGEQFF. For the CDR3, the DNA is TGTGCCAGCAGCTCCTTTCAGCGGGAAAGTGGTGAGCAGTTCTTC.

This clonotype came up many times. The CDR3 DNA follows: TGTGCCAGCAGTTTAGGTTCGGGGTTTTGGGAGACCCAGTACTTC. Translation: CASSLGSGFWETQYF. The chain links TRBV27 to TRBJ2-5, with a possible D match to TRBD2 (5 bases). Per germline, CDR1 MNHEY and CDR2 SMNVEV (reference sequence). V was trimmed by 2 bases and J by 5 bases, leaving 15 bases between them. The CDR3 covers 15 residues.

The sample holds many counts of this clonotype. The V and J genes are TRBV20-1 and TRBJ2-2, with 10 bases matching TRBD2. The CDR3 covers 16 residues. Trimming removed 0 bases from V and 5 bases from J; junction bases left unmatched: 6. CDR1 DFQATT and CDR2 SNEGSKA come from the germline V gene (reference sequence). Here the CDR3 reads CSAREPSGSLTGELFF. The DNA of the CDR3 is TGCAGTGCTAGAGAGCCTAGCGGGAGTTTAACCGGGGAGCTGTTTTTT.

This clonotype was observed a handful of times. The chain uses TRBV7-3 and TRBJ2-5; 10 bases line up with TRBD2. Germline CDR1 is SGHTA and CDR2 is FQGTGA. This CDR3 is 16 amino acids long. The V gene end was trimmed by 5 bases and the J gene end by 0 bases; junction bases not matched to a gene: 6. The CDR3 DNA follows: TGTGCCAGCAGCCCAGAGGGACTAGCGTACCAAGAGACCCAGTACTTC. This gives the protein CASSPEGLAYQETQYF.

This clonotype was counted many times. The chain has TRBV3-1 and TRBJ2-7; 8 nucleotides align to TRBD1. V lost 1 base, J lost 7 bases, and 6 bases stayed unmatched. Germline-derived CDR1 and CDR2 are LGHDT and YNNKEL (reference sequence). The CDR3 is 14 amino acids. The CDR3 nucleotides read TGTGCCAGCAGCCAAGGGCAGGGGGCGAAAGAGCAGTACTTC. It codes for CASSQGQGAKEQYF.

This clonotype was recorded many times. CDR3 bases: TGCAGTGCTAGACGAGCAGGGGCCGGGAACACTGAAGCTTTCTTT. Protein product: CSARRAGAGNTEAFF. V is TRBV20-1 and J is TRBJ1-1; possibly TRBD1 for D (6 bases). The V and J ends lost 2 bases and 1 base respectively, with 14 bases between them. CDR3 size: 15 residues. Germline V gene data show CDR1 as DFQATT and CDR2 as SNEGSKA (reference sequence).

This clonotype was observed many times. This chain uses TRBV5-1 with TRBJ2-7, with D maybe TRBD2 (5 bases). CDR3 length: 14 residues. The germline V gene has CDR1 SGHRS and CDR2 YFSETQ. The V end was cut by 0 bases, the J end by 6 bases, with 13 bases between. The CDR3: CASSLATEGREQYF. The CDR3 DNA reads as TGCGCCAGCAGCTTGGCCACCGAGGGCCGCGAGCAGTACTTC.

This clonotype has at least ten counts. The chain has TRBV5-1 and TRBJ1-2; a weak D match, TRBD1 (6 bases). The CDR3 contains 15 residues. The V gene lost 4 bases and the J gene lost 6 bases, with 19 bases spanning the gap. Germline V gene lookup returns CDR1 SGHRS and CDR2 YFSETQ. This CDR3 reads CASSVFLQGSNGYTF. The CDR3 bases are TGCGCCAGCAGCGTATTCTTACAGGGCTCGAATGGCTACACCTTC.

The V call is TRBV28, the J call TRBJ1-1; TRBD1 agrees at 10 bases. The V gene's germline CDR1 is MDHEN and CDR2 SYDVKM. The J segment lost 9 bases and the V segment lost 6 bases, leaving 16 bases of the junction unmatched. This CDR3 contains 16 residues. The CDR3 DNA reads as TGTGCCAGCAGGGTTGGGGATTCGACAGGGGGCGGAAAAGCTTTCTTT. This translates into CASRVGDSTGGGKAFF. The full variable domain, rest sourced from reference TRBV28 and TRBJ1-1, is DVKVTQSSRYLVKRTGEKVFLECVQDMDHENMFWYRQDPGLGLRLIYFSYDVKMKEKGDIPEGYSVSREKKERFSLILESASTNQTSMYLCASRVGDSTGGGKAFFGQGTRLTVV.

This clonotype was counted at least ten times. This chain uses TRBV4-3 with TRBJ1-3; D ambiguous. V was pared by 0 bases and J by 2 bases, with 5 bases between. CDR3 size: 14 residues. CDR1 is LGHNA, CDR2 YSLEER, per germline. The CDR3 protein is CASSQDRTGNTIYF. Written as DNA, the CDR3 is TGCGCCAGCAGCCAAGATCGGACTGGAAACACCATATATTTT.

This clonotype has at least ten counts. The rearrangement uses TRBV3-1 and TRBJ2-5; D gene unclear. This CDR3 spans 14 amino acids. CDR1 LGHDT and CDR2 YNNKEL come from the germline V gene (reference sequence). V dropped 1 base and J dropped 10 bases, with 16 bases sitting between them. CDR3 bases: TGTGCCAGCAGCCAAGGAAGGCGGTCGGAAGGCCAGTACTTC. It yields the protein CASSQGRRSEGQYF.